The 3 T cell receptor beta chains in this list originate from one sample, sequenced in a study of CD8+ T cells in alopecia areata. This sample's treatment: oral pan-JAK inhibitor, 5-10 mg twice daily. Extracted RNA was reverse transcribed, and the resulting cDNA served as sequencing template. Sequenced by immunoSEQ multiplex PCR; TCRdb stores in-frame clones only, minus some. In the table there are over 150,000 clones, about three fifths of which are singletons. The sample was CD4+ T cells sorted from blood, taken at week 4, from a patient treated with tofacitinib. The origin of the receptors is a human donor with alopecia areata.

V is TRBV7-2 and J is TRBJ2-6; 14 bases are shared with TRBD2. Germline V CDR1 and CDR2: SGHTA, FQGNSA. After removal of 9 bases from V and 1 base from J, the junction contained 2 bases not matched to a gene. This CDR3 has 16 residues. The CDR3 protein is CARGTSGRSGANVLTF. In DNA, the CDR3 is TGTGCCAGAGGGACTAGCGGGAGATCTGGGGCCAACGTCCTGACTTTC.

The CDR3 is CASSPRVGYGYTF. CDR3 DNA sequence: TGTGCCAGCAGCCCACGGGTGGGCTATGGCTACACCTTC. The gene calls are TRBV7-2 and TRBJ1-2; D call uncertain. This CDR3 has 13 amino acids. V lost 5 bases and J 4 bases, leaving 11 bases between the germline ends. Germline CDR1 is SGHTA and CDR2 is FQGNSA.

The chain has TRBV7-2 and TRBJ2-5; 9 bases fit TRBD2. The CDR3 is 15 amino acids. J was trimmed by 2 bases and V by 2 bases; bases with no gene match: 3. The germline V gene has CDR1 SGHTA and CDR2 FQGNSA. This chain's CDR3 is CASSLTSGPQETQYF. CDR3 DNA sequence: TGTGCCAGCAGCTTAACTAGCGGGCCACAAGAGACCCAGTACTTC.